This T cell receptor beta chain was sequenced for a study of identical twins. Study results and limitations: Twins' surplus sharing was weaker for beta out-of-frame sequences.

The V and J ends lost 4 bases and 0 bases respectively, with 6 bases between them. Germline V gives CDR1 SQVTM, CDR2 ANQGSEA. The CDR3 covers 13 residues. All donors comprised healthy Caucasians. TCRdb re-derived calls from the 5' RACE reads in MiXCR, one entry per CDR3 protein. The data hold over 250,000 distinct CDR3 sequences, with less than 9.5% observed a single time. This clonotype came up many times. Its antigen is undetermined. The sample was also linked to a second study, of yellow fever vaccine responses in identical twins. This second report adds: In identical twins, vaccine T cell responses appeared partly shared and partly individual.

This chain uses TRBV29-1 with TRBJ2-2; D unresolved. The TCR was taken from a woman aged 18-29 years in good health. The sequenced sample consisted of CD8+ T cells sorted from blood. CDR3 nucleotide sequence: TGCAGCGTTGCTCGGACGAACACCGGGGAGCTGTTTTTT. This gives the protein CSVARTNTGELFF.